These 27 T cell receptor beta chains were all obtained from the same sample, sequenced in a study of T-cell reconstitution after alpha-beta-depleted transplantation in children. Unique molecular identifiers tagged the TCRbeta library. TCRdb re-called the PCR reads with MiXCR, one entry per CDR3 protein. The profile shows about 980,000 distinct CDR3 sequences, around 30% of them singletons. The sequencing here drew on PBMCs, mostly from graft donor cells, taken 360 days after TCRalphabeta/CD19-depleted stem cell transplant. These receptors originate from a boy under two years old who had a stem cell transplant for SCID, so the T cells may come from the graft donor.

This clonotype was found a few times. V usage is TRBV12-3 or TRBV12-4 and J usage is TRBJ2-5, with 7 bases matching TRBD1. There are 13 residues in the CDR3. Trimming took 6 bases from V and 5 from J; bases not matched to a gene: 6. For the CDR3, the DNA is TGTGCCAGCAGAACCGACAGGGCGGAGACCCAGTACTTC. Translating gives CASRTDRAETQYF.

This clonotype came up a few times. This rearrangement joins TRBV29-1 to TRBJ2-2; 7 bases align to TRBD2. Looked up from germline, CDR1 is SQVTM and CDR2 is ANQGSEA. This CDR3 is 13 amino acids long. V gave up 4 bases and J gave up 3 bases; unmatched junction bases: 2. The CDR3 DNA reads as TGCAGCGTTGTTGGGGGGGACACCGGGGAGCTGTTTTTT. This gives the protein CSVVGGDTGELFF.

This clonotype was seen a few times. The chain recombines TRBV5-1 with TRBJ1-1, with D unclear. The V and J ends lost 0 bases and 0 bases respectively, with 9 bases between them. Looked up from germline, CDR1 is SGHRS and CDR2 is YFSETQ. There are 15 residues in the CDR3. In DNA, the CDR3 is TGCGCCAGCAGCTTGGGCAAGACTATGAACACTGAAGCTTTCTTT. Encoded protein: CASSLGKTMNTEAFF.

The chain links TRBV15 to TRBJ2-1; 13 positions match TRBD2. V shed 4 bases and J 5 bases; nucleotides not matched to a gene: 2. The CDR3 has 15 amino acids. Per germline, CDR1 LNHNV and CDR2 YYDKDF (reference sequence). The CDR3 loop reads CATSMGLAGHNEQFF. DNA for the CDR3: TGTGCCACCAGCATGGGACTAGCGGGGCACAATGAGCAGTTCTTC. Complete variable domain (other parts from reference TRBV15 and TRBJ2-1): DAMVIQNPRYQVTQFGKPVTLSCSQTLNHNVMYWYQQKSSQAPKLLFHYYDKDFNNEADTPDNFQSRRPNTSFCFLDIRSPGLGDTAMYLCATSMGLAGHNEQFFGPGTRLTVL.

The gene calls are TRBV12-3 or TRBV12-4 and TRBJ1-5, with 7 bases matching TRBD1. The CDR3 has 16 amino acids. Trimming removed 1 base from V and 6 bases from J; junction bases left unmatched: 9. CDR3 in amino acids: CASSLVSGQASQPQHF. The CDR3 bases are TGTGCCAGCAGTTTAGTTAGTGGACAGGCGTCTCAGCCCCAGCATTTT.

V and J are TRBV18 and TRBJ2-7; 11 bases line up with TRBD1. This CDR3 comprises 15 residues. From germline, CDR1 is KGHSH and CDR2 LQKENI. The trim removed 0 bases at V and 4 bases at J, leaving 2 bases unmatched. CDR3 residues: CASSPPDRGRYEQYF. CDR3 bases: TGTGCCAGCTCACCACCGGACAGGGGGCGGTACGAGCAGTACTTC.

The V and J genes are TRBV6-5 and TRBJ1-1; 7 bases are shared with TRBD1. CDR1 and CDR2 from the germline V gene are MNHEY and SVGAGI. Trimming cost V 0 bases and J 1 base; bases outside gene matches: 2. There are 15 residues in the CDR3. The DNA for the CDR3 is TGTGCCAGCAGTTACTCGACAGGGAGGAACACTGAAGCTTTCTTT. Protein sequence: CASSYSTGRNTEAFF.

This sequence joins TRBV5-5 and TRBJ2-5, with D maybe TRBD1 (6 bases). Looked up from germline, CDR1 is SGHKS and CDR2 is YYEKEE (reference sequence). The CDR3 is 16 amino acids. Trimming left V 2 bases short and J 2 bases short, with 16 bases between. CDR3 bases: TGTGCCAGCAGCTTCCGAGGAACGGGACAACAAGAGACCCAGTACTTC. Translated, it gives CASSFRGTGQQETQYF.

The chain carries TRBV7-8 and TRBJ2-3; a weak D match, TRBD2 (6 bases). CDR1 is SGHVS, CDR2 FQNEAQ, per germline. V lost 4 bases and J lost 5, with 16 bases in between. CDR3 size: 15 residues. The CDR3 loop is CASSSPWSGEDTQYF. Here the CDR3 DNA reads TGTGCCAGCAGCTCCCCCTGGTCGGGGGAAGATACGCAGTATTTT.

The chain combines TRBV4-1 with TRBJ2-7; 8 bases are shared with TRBD1. Germline CDR1 and CDR2: MGHRA and YSYEKL. The length of the CDR3 is 15 residues. With V trimmed by 1 base and J by 6 bases, 8 bases remained unmatched. CDR3 sequence (DNA): TGCGCCAGCAGCCAAGGGGTGGACAGGGTTGGCGAGCAGTACTTC. This encodes CASSQGVDRVGEQYF.

This clonotype occurred many times. The rearrangement joins TRBV5-1 to TRBJ2-7; TRBD2 matches 7 bases. Germline values: CDR1 SGHRS, CDR2 YFSETQ. V lost 5 bases, J lost 3 bases, and 8 bases stayed unmatched. This CDR3 is built from 14 residues. Written as DNA, the CDR3 is TGCGCCAGCAGTAGTACCGGGACTATCTACGAGCAGTACTTC. Translated: CASSSTGTIYEQYF.

This clonotype has just a few counts. This chain connects TRBV7-3 to TRBJ2-2; the match to TRBD2 covers 9 bases. Germline V CDR1 and CDR2: SGHTA, FQGTGA. The CDR3 is 17 residues long. V trimming: 5 bases; J trimming: 2 bases; junction bases outside the gene matches: 9. The CDR3 sequence: CASSPISGGGNTGELFF. The DNA of the CDR3 is TGTGCCAGCAGCCCGATTAGCGGGGGCGGTAACACCGGGGAGCTGTTTTTT.

This clonotype was found a few times. The chain combines TRBV4-1 with TRBJ1-3; no clear D. Germline V gives CDR1 MGHRA, CDR2 YSYEKL. The V end lost 1 base, the J end lost 0 bases, and 4 bases lay between the germline ends. There are 14 residues in the CDR3. The CDR3 reads CASSQVSSGNTIYF. The CDR3 DNA reads TGCGCCAGCAGCCAAGTATCCTCTGGAAACACCATATATTTT.

This clonotype was seen once. This chain links TRBV12-3 or TRBV12-4 with TRBJ2-7, with 8 nucleotides matching TRBD2. V gave up 8 bases and J gave up 7 bases; unmatched junction bases: 4. This CDR3 has 11 residues. CDR3 protein: CASGVAGEQYF. Here the CDR3 DNA reads TGTGCCAGCGGGGTAGCGGGGGAGCAGTACTTC.

This rearrangement joins TRBV4-2 to TRBJ2-6, with D perhaps TRBD1 (6 bases). Per the germline V gene, CDR1 is LGHNA and CDR2 is YNFKEQ. The V end lost 3 bases, the J end lost 0 bases, and 18 bases lay between the germline ends. This CDR3 comprises 19 residues. CDR3 coding DNA: TGTGCCAGCAGCCAGGGATTAAGGACAGATTACTCTGGGGCCAACGTCCTGACTTTC. Protein: CASSQGLRTDYSGANVLTF.

In its sample, this clonotype was seen a few times. The chain joins TRBV20-1 to TRBJ2-1; D gene uncertain. The ends were cut back, 0 bases at V and 0 bases at J, with 9 bases in the middle. The germline CDR1 and CDR2 sequences are DFQATT and SNEGSKA (reference sequence). The CDR3 has 15 residues. CDR3 loop: CSARERYLSYNEQFF. The CDR3 coding sequence is TGCAGTGCTAGAGAGAGATACCTCTCCTACAATGAGCAGTTCTTC.

This clonotype has a handful of counts. The rearrangement uses TRBV4-3 and TRBJ2-3; TRBD1 matches at 9 bases. Looked up from germline, CDR1 is LGHNA and CDR2 is YSLEER. The CDR3 extends over 14 amino acids. V lost 4 bases, J lost 6 bases, and 5 bases stayed unmatched. The CDR3 loop reads CASSPGTGIDTQYF. The CDR3, as DNA: TGCGCCAGCAGCCCCGGGACAGGGATCGATACGCAGTATTTT.

This clonotype showed up many times. This chain uses TRBV2 with TRBJ1-1; D ambiguous. Germline CDR1 is SNHLY and CDR2 is FYNNEI. V shed 0 bases and J shed 0 bases, with 14 bases lying between them. The CDR3 sequence is 17 residues long. Here the CDR3 DNA reads TGTGCCAGCAGTGAAGCAAACAGCGCCGGGATGAACACTGAAGCTTTCTTT. This codes for CASSEANSAGMNTEAFF. The variable domain in full, with the rest retrieved from reference TRBV2 and TRBJ1-1, is EPEVTQTPSHQVTQMGQEVILRCVPISNHLYFYWYRQILGQKVEFLVSFYNNEISEKSEIFDDQFSVERPDGSNFTLKIRSTKLEDSAMYFCASSEANSAGMNTEAFFGQGTRLTVV.

The chain employs TRBV18 and TRBJ1-2; weak D call: TRBD1 (6 bases). This CDR3 is 15 amino acids long. Trimming left V 3 bases short and J 5 bases short, with 16 bases between. Germline V gene data show CDR1 as KGHSH and CDR2 as LQKENI. This CDR3 is CASSPVYREGYGYTF. Written as DNA, the CDR3 is TGTGCCAGCTCACCGGTCTACAGGGAGGGGTATGGCTACACCTTC.

This clonotype was detected a few times. V gene TRBV5-6 combines with J gene TRBJ2-7; 7 nucleotides line up with TRBD1. The V gene end was trimmed by 4 bases and the J gene end by 7 bases; junction bases not matched to a gene: 17. Per the germline V gene, CDR1 is SGHDT and CDR2 is YYEEEE. CDR3 length equals 16 residues. The chain's CDR3 is CASSPTSGTAFYEQYF. CDR3 nucleotide sequence: TGTGCCAGCAGCCCGACTTCCGGGACAGCCTTCTATGAGCAGTACTTC. The complete variable domain, with remaining parts taken from reference TRBV5-6 and TRBJ2-7, reads DAGVTQSPTHLIKTRGQQVTLRCSPKSGHDTVSWYQQALGQGPQFIFQYYEEEERQRGNFPDRFSGHQFPNYSSELNVNALLLGDSALYLCASSPTSGTAFYEQYFGPGTRLTVT.

This clonotype is a singleton in its sample. The V and J genes are TRBV7-2 and TRBJ1-2; TRBD1 might be the D (6 bases). The CDR3 consists of 16 residues. Trimming pared 0 bases from V and 3 bases from J, leaving 14 bases between. Per germline, CDR1 SGHTA and CDR2 FQGNSA. This chain's CDR3 is CASSLADTGWYYGYTF. The CDR3 nucleotides are TGTGCCAGCAGCTTAGCAGATACAGGGTGGTACTATGGCTACACCTTC.

The table lists this clonotype with a few counts. The V and J genes are TRBV6-5 and TRBJ1-6; unclear D gene. The germline V gene has CDR1 MNHEY and CDR2 SVGAGI. V was shortened by 0 bases and J by 12 bases, with 12 bases between the two germline ends. The CDR3 is made up of 14 amino acids. CDR3 region: CASSYSLRRVPLHF. The CDR3 nucleotides read TGTGCCAGCAGTTACTCGTTAAGGAGGGTACCCCTCCACTTT.

This rearrangement joins TRBV5-6 to TRBJ2-7; no clear D gene. This CDR3 has 16 amino acids. V was trimmed by 0 bases and J by 1 base, leaving 14 bases between them. Germline CDR1 SGHDT, CDR2 YYEEEE. The CDR3 DNA follows: TGTGCCAGCAGCTTGGCGTGGCAGGAGACTTCCTACGAGCAGTACTTC. Translating it yields CASSLAWQETSYEQYF.

The gene calls are TRBV2 and TRBJ2-7, with 7 bases lining up with TRBD2. Germline V lookup: CDR1 SNHLY, CDR2 FYNNEI. Trimming removed 7 bases from V and 4 bases from J; junction bases left unmatched: 10. This CDR3 region has 14 residues. CDR3: CASILWGGVYEQYF. In nucleotides, the CDR3 is TGTGCCAGCATCCTATGGGGGGGAGTATACGAGCAGTACTTC.

The rearrangement uses TRBV20-1 and TRBJ2-7; the D call may be TRBD1 or TRBD2 (5 bases each). Germline CDR1 DFQATT, CDR2 SNEGSKA (reference sequence). V lost 2 bases to trimming and J lost 5 bases, with 19 bases between them. The CDR3 length is 15 residues. CDR3 nucleotide sequence: TGCAGTGCTAGACCCACGGGGCAGGGAAGGCACGAGCAGTACTTC. This sequence encodes CSARPTGQGRHEQYF.

The chain links TRBV9 to TRBJ1-1; D not resolved. The CDR3 loop spans 14 amino acids. V was trimmed by 0 bases and J by 0 bases, leaving 6 bases between them. Germline CDR1 and CDR2: SGDLS and YYNGEE. The CDR3 region is CASSVGVLNTEAFF. As DNA, the CDR3 is TGTGCCAGCAGCGTAGGGGTGCTGAACACTGAAGCTTTCTTT. Full variable domain (remainder filled in from reference TRBV9 and TRBJ1-1): DSGVTQTPKHLITATGQRVTLRCSPRSGDLSVYWYQQSLDQGLQFLIQYYNGEERAKGNILERFSAQQFPDLHSELNLSSLELGDSALYFCASSVGVLNTEAFFGQGTRLTVV.

CDR3 sequence: CSARPGLNEKLFF. The DNA of the CDR3 is TGCAGTGCTAGACCGGGACTTAATGAAAAACTGTTTTTT. The chain is built from TRBV20-1 and TRBJ1-4, with D possibly TRBD1 on 5 matching bases. CDR1 is DFQATT and CDR2 is SNEGSKA in the germline V gene (reference sequence). V shed 2 bases and J shed 4 bases, with 8 bases lying between them. The CDR3 has 13 amino acids.